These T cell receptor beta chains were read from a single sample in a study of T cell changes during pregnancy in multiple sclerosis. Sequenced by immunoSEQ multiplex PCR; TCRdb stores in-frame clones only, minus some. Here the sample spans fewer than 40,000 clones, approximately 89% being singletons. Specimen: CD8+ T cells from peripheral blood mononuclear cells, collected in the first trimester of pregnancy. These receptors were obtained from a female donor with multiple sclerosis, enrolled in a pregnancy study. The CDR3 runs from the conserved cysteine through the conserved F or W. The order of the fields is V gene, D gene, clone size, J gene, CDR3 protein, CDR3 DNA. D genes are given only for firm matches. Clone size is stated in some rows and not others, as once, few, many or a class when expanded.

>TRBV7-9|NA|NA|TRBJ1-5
CASSFAGIGQPQHF
TGTGCCAGCAGCTTCGCGGGGATAGGGCAGCCCCAGCATTTT
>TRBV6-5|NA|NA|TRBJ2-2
CASSDGRDTGELFF
TGTGCCAGCTCTGACGGTCGGGACACCGGGGAGCTGTTTTTT
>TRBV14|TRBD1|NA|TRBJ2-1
CASSLTGDLYNEQFF
TGTGCCAGCAGCCTAACAGGGGACCTCTACAATGAGCAGTTCTTC
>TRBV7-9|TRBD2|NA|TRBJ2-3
CASSSSSGGTDTQYF
TGTGCCAGCAGCTCGTCCAGCGGGGGCACAGATACGCAGTATTTT
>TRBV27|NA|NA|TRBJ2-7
CASSPFPGTGTYEQYF
TGTGCCAGCAGTCCCTTCCCCGGGACTGGGACCTACGAGCAGTACTTC
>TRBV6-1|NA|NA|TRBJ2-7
CASSEIQGYEQYF
TGTGCCAGCAGTGAAATACAGGGTTACGAGCAGTACTTC
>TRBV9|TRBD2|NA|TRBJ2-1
CASSVAGTSGSNEQFF
TGTGCCAGCAGCGTAGCTGGTACTAGCGGGAGCAATGAGCAGTTCTTC
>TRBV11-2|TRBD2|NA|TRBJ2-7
CASSPEAGVEQYF
TGTGCCAGCAGCCCCGAAGCGGGAGTCGAGCAGTACTTC
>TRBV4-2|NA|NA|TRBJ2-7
CASSQEPGSSYEQYF
TGTGCCAGCAGCCAAGAGCCGGGGAGCTCCTACGAGCAGTACTTC
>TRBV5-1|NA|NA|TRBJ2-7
CASSLAGVSYEQYF
TGCGCCAGCAGCTTAGCGGGTGTCTCCTACGAGCAGTACTTC
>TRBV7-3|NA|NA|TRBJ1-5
CASRYKMRGWDQPQHF
TGTGCCAGCAGGTACAAAATGCGGGGGTGGGATCAGCCCCAGCATTTT
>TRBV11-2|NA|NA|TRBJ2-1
CASSLGSSGEQFF
TGTGCCAGCAGCTTAGGGTCCAGTGGCGAGCAGTTCTTC
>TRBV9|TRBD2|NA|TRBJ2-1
CASSRTSGTSYNEQFF
TGTGCCAGCAGCAGGACTAGCGGGACCTCCTACAATGAGCAGTTCTTC
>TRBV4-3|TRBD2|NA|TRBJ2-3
CASSQLVGGPPGADTQYF
TGCGCCAGCAGCCAGTTGGTGGGAGGGCCCCCCGGCGCAGATACGCAGTATTTT
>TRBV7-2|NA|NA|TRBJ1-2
CASRFTGNGGYTF
TGTGCCAGCAGGTTTACAGGGAATGGTGGCTACACCTTC
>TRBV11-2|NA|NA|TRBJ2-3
CASSPTPTGIGSTDTQYF
TGTGCCAGCAGCCCCACCCCCACAGGGATAGGAAGCACAGATACGCAGTATTTT
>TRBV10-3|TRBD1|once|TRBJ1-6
CAISEPQGSSPLHF
TGTGCCATCAGTGAGCCACAGGGGAGCTCACCCCTCCACTTT
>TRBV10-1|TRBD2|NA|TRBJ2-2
CASSQREYKSGELFF
TGCGCCAGCAGCCAGCGGGAGTACAAGAGCGGGGAGCTGTTTTTT
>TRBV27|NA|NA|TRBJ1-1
CASSSGGLEAFF
TGTGCCAGCAGTTCCGGAGGCCTTGAAGCTTTCTTT
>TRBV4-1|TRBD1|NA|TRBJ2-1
CASSQVFNMWTGPFF
TGCGCCAGCAGCCAAGTTTTTAATATGTGGACAGGGCCGTTCTTC
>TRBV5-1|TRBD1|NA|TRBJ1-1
CASSWTGQGTEAFF
TGCGCCAGCAGCTGGACAGGGCAAGGCACTGAAGCTTTCTTT
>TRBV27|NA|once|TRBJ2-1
CASSLSPTAYNEQFF
TGTGCCAGCAGTTTATCCCCGACAGCCTACAATGAGCAGTTCTTC
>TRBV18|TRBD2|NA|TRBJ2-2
CASFLQTGLANTGELFF
TGTGCCAGCTTCTTACAAACGGGACTAGCGAACACCGGGGAGCTGTTTTTT
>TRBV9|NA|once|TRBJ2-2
CASSVVSTGELFF
TGTGCCAGCAGCGTAGTGTCTACCGGGGAGCTGTTTTTT
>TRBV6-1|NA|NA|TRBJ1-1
CASSDRGMNTEAFF
TGTGCCAGCAGTGATCGGGGAATGAACACTGAAGCTTTCTTT
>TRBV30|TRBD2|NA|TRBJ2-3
CAWSVTGGTDTQYF
TGTGCCTGGAGTGTAACGGGGGGAACAGATACGCAGTATTTT
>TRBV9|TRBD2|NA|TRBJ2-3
CASSSGLAGVVTDTQYF
TGTGCCAGCAGCTCGGGACTAGCGGGAGTTGTAACAGATACGCAGTATTTT
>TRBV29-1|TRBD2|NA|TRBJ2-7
CSVDFAGTSGSYEQYF
TGCAGCGTTGATTTTGCCGGGACTAGCGGATCCTACGAGCAGTACTTC
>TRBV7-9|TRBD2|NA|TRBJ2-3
CAISTGGLAQTQYF
TGTGCCATATCAACGGGAGGGCTTGCTCAAACGCAGTATTTT
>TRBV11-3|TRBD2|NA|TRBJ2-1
CASSLETSGRSPYNEQFF
TGTGCCAGCAGCTTAGAAACTAGCGGGAGGTCCCCCTACAATGAGCAGTTCTTC
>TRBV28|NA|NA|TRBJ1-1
CASSFIWLAEAFF
TGTGCCAGCAGTTTTATATGGCTGGCTGAAGCTTTCTTT